This T cell receptor beta chain is drawn from a study of a mutant IDH1 vaccine in newly diagnosed glioma. Study in general: Each patient was administered eight vaccinations, scheduled in weeks 1, 3, 5, 7, 11, 15, 19 and 23. Commencement of vaccination occurred 4-6 weeks following radiotherapy alone, or concurrently with temozolomide cycles. Those enrolled had earlier been treated with radiotherapy, temozolomide, or both, mostly both.

The method was immunoSEQ multiplex PCR; TCRdb's version includes in-frame clones alone and lacks a portion of them. The sample lists around 54,000 clones, about 89% occurring once. Losses at the gene ends were 3 bases for V and 5 bases for J; bases not matched to a gene: 13. CDR3 length: 17 residues. Per the germline V gene, CDR1 is SGHTA and CDR2 is FQGNSA. Time point here: week 23, last vaccination. Every vaccine dose comprised 300 ug of mutant IDH1 20-mer peptide plus topical imiquimod. Regarding this clone: What it recognizes is unknown.

The gene calls are TRBV7-2 and TRBJ2-1; TRBD2 agrees at 7 bases. This TCR was recovered from a man aged 35 to 55 with glioma. Sequenced here: PBMCs, sampled from a glioma patient whose treatment included an IDH1 peptide vaccine. The CDR3 loop reads CASSFGGLASGNNEQFF. In DNA, the CDR3 is TGTGCCAGCAGCTTTGGTGGCCTGGCTAGCGGAAACAATGAGCAGTTCTTC.